This T cell receptor beta chain emerged from a study of cytomegalovirus exposure and HLA in healthy donors. The PCR contained 60 Vbeta and 13 Jbeta primers. Produced via immunoSEQ multiplex PCR; TCRdb's table is partial and in-frame only. The table counts over 65,000 clones; about 4.6% lies in the top ten. Germline values: CDR1 MNHNY, CDR2 SVGAGI (reference sequence). This CDR3 contains 16 residues. Trimming took 2 bases from V and 3 from J, leaving 14 bases between them. The specimen sequenced was PBMCs. The receptor was isolated from a man aged 30 to 39 in good health and CMV-seronegative. This sequence joins TRBV6-6 and TRBJ1-5; D is unclear. The CDR3 spells CASSYPGEVANQPQHF. The DNA of the CDR3 is TGTGCCAGCAGTTACCCCGGGGAGGTCGCCAATCAGCCCCAGCATTTT.